The rows below give T cell receptor beta chains drawn from one sample of a study of T cell repertoires in cytomegalovirus infection. These receptors' antigens are unknown. TCRdb passed the reads through MiXCR, listing each CDR3 protein once. This sample carries some 920,000 distinct CDR3 sequences, roughly 30% of them seen once, and the ten largest clones take more than 13%. The sequencing here drew on cultured CD8+ T cells from PBMCs, taken from culture after CMV antigen stimulation. Receptors originate from a human donor in good health (CMV status not recorded). Some clones in this sample may be carry-over from other donors' samples. Both conserved end residues are part of each CDR3. D genes are given only for firm matches. Clone size is shown for a subset of rows, as once, few, many or a class of expanded clone.

>TRBD2|.|TRBJ2-5|TRBV27
CASSLIKAGTRLLQETQYF
TGTGCCAGCAGTTTAATTAAGGCGGGGACTAGGCTTTTGCAAGAGACCCAGTACTTC
>.|.|TRBJ2-2|TRBV12-3/TRBV12-4
CTSSFTPGDGGKPGELFF
TGTACCAGCAGTTTTACCCCCGGCGACGGGGGAAAGCCCGGGGAGCTGTTTTTT
>.|.|TRBJ2-7|TRBV20-1
CSASSDRYYEQYF
TGCAGTGCTAGCTCTGACAGATACTACGAGCAGTACTTC
>.|.|TRBJ2-1|TRBV10-2
CASSVGGSRYRDEQFF
TGCGCCAGCAGTGTCGGTGGAAGCCGTTATAGGGATGAGCAGTTCTTC
>TRBD1|.|TRBJ1-1|TRBV2
CASRDRVQAFF
TGTGCCAGCAGAGACAGGGTACAAGCTTTCTTT
>TRBD1|.|TRBJ1-2|TRBV28
CASSPTDRGRGYGYTF
TGTGCCAGCAGTCCTACTGACAGGGGGCGAGGCTATGGCTACACCTTC
>.|.|TRBJ1-5|TRBV27
CASSQDPYSNQPQHF
TGTGCCAGCAGCCAGGATCCGTATAGCAATCAGCCCCAGCATTTT
>TRBD1|.|TRBJ1-5|TRBV19
CASKPGQVTNQPQHF
TGTGCCAGTAAACCGGGACAGGTTACCAATCAGCCCCAGCATTTT
>TRBD1|.|TRBJ1-6|TRBV27
CASSLGQGPGSPLHF
TGTGCCAGCAGTCTGGGACAGGGCCCGGGTTCACCCCTCCACTTT
>.|few|TRBJ2-5|TRBV2
CASSEGEYQETQYF
TGTGCCAGCAGTGAAGGGGAGTACCAAGAGACCCAGTACTTC
>.|few|TRBJ1-2|TRBV27
CASSPGVGLGNYGYTF
TGTGCCAGCAGTCCGGGCGTGGGGTTAGGGAACTATGGCTACACCTTC
>TRBD2|many|TRBJ2-6|TRBV12-3/TRBV12-4
CASLRGGRVSGANVLTF
TGTGCCAGCTTACGCGGCGGGAGGGTCTCTGGGGCCAACGTCCTGACTTTC
>TRBD1|.|TRBJ1-2|TRBV6-1
CASSEFRTGGGGYTF
TGTGCCAGCAGTGAATTTAGGACAGGTGGAGGAGGCTACACCTTC
>TRBD1|.|TRBJ1-4|TRBV28
CASSGQGADEKLFF
TGTGCCAGCAGCGGACAGGGGGCAGATGAAAAACTGTTTTTT
>TRBD1|.|TRBJ1-2|TRBV5-4
CASSPGTARHGYTF
TGTGCCAGCAGCCCTGGGACAGCCAGGCATGGCTACACCTTC
>.|many|TRBJ1-5|TRBV20-1
CSARRRAGANQPQHF
TGCAGTGCTAGAAGGAGAGCAGGGGCCAATCAGCCCCAGCATTTT
>.|.|TRBJ2-1|TRBV11-3
CASSLEGHEQFF
TGTGCCAGCAGCTTAGAAGGGCATGAGCAGTTCTTC
>.|few|TRBJ1-2|TRBV5-1
CASSPGGPGTNYGYTF
TGCGCCAGCAGCCCGGGAGGGCCGGGAACTAACTATGGCTACACCTTC
>.|few|TRBJ2-1|TRBV6-1
CASSEADGNYEQFF
TGTGCCAGCAGTGAAGCGGACGGGAACTATGAGCAGTTCTTC
>.|.|TRBJ1-3|TRBV27
CASSPEAAYSGNTIYF
TGTGCCAGCAGCCCGGAAGCAGCATACTCTGGAAACACCATATATTTT
>.|many|TRBJ1-5|TRBV7-6
CASSPYNNQPQHF
TGTGCCAGCAGCCCATATAATAATCAGCCCCAGCATTTT
>TRBD2|few|TRBJ2-2|TRBV7-9
CASSLPQRGVNTGELFF
TGTGCCAGCAGCTTACCCCAGCGGGGGGTCAACACCGGGGAGCTGTTTTTT
>.|few|TRBJ1-5|TRBV12-3/TRBV12-4
CASSLEPTINQPQHF
TGTGCCAGCAGTTTAGAACCGACTATCAATCAGCCCCAGCATTTT
>TRBD2|.|TRBJ2-1|TRBV7-7
CASSPGLASSYNEQFF
TGTGCTAGCAGCCCGGGACTAGCCAGCTCCTACAATGAGCAGTTCTTC
>.|.|TRBJ1-1|TRBV20-1
CSASGTLF
TGCAGTGCTAGTGGCACACTTTTT
>TRBD2|many|TRBJ2-3|TRBV7-8
CASSPRGRDFSGGRTDTQYF
TGTGCCAGCAGCCCCCGGGGCAGGGACTTTAGCGGGGGGCGCACAGATACGCAGTATTTT
>TRBD1|.|TRBJ1-2|TRBV20-1
CSEHRPGQGNYGYTF
TGCAGCGAACACAGACCGGGACAGGGAAATTATGGCTACACCTTC